This record concerns one T cell receptor beta chain sequence. The data stem from a study of blood T cell repertoires in COVID-19. Study overall: There were acute and convalescent COVID-19 samples, and they came from the United States, Italy and Spain.

Produced via immunoSEQ multiplex PCR; TCRdb's table is partial and in-frame only. Of fewer than 35,000 clones listed, approximately 85% are singletons. Sample: peripheral blood. This receptor was taken from a man aged 60 to 69 with active COVID-19.

CDR3 loop: CASSLLRQRGNTIYF. The CDR3 DNA follows: TGTGCCAGCAGTTTATTAAGGCAGAGGGGAAACACCATATATTTT. The chain links TRBV28 to TRBJ1-3; unclear D gene. The V and J ends lost 1 base and 4 bases respectively, with 11 bases between them. This CDR3 is 15 amino acids long. Germline lookup yields CDR1 MDHEN and CDR2 SYDVKM.